The 14 T cell receptor beta chains listed next were all sequenced from one sample in a study of T cell responses to AZD1222 COVID-19 vaccine. Profiled with immunoSEQ multiplex PCR; TCRdb holds only in-frame clones, not every one. The sample has 100,000 to 150,000 clones, over 75% seen once. The specimen comprised peripheral blood, sampled on day 0 of AZD1222 vaccination. Every receptor here comes from an adult in good health.

A word on this clone: At the DNA level, this CDR3 is encoded by other sequences in the same sample as well. The CDR3 sequence: CASSLRQGYGYTF. The CDR3 DNA follows: TGTGCCAGCAGTTTAAGGCAGGGCTATGGCTACACCTTC. The V gene is TRBV27, the J gene TRBJ1-2; a possible D gene is TRBD1 (5 bases). Trimming took 2 bases from V and 4 from J, leaving 8 bases between them. Germline V CDR1 and CDR2: MNHEY, SMNVEV (reference sequence). The CDR3 spans 13 residues.

The V call is TRBV11-2, the J call TRBJ1-1; the D is unclear. The CDR3 extends over 13 amino acids. V dropped 0 bases and J dropped 3 bases, with 5 bases sitting between them. CDR1 and CDR2 (germline): SGHAT, FQNNGV. The CDR3 DNA reads TGTGCCAGCAGCTTAGACGGTTACACTGAAGCTTTCTTT. It is translated as CASSLDGYTEAFF.

The V gene is TRBV19, the J gene TRBJ2-5; weak D call: TRBD2 (6 bases). The ends were cut back, 7 bases at V and 1 base at J, with 16 bases in the middle. The CDR3 has 15 residues. From germline, CDR1 is LNHDA and CDR2 SQIVND (reference sequence). CDR3 nucleotide sequence: TGTGCCAGTACTACCGGCTCGGGAGCCCAAGAGACCCAGTACTTC. Its protein is CASTTGSGAQETQYF.

This sequence joins TRBV5-1 and TRBJ2-7; D uncertain. CDR3 size: 13 residues. Per germline, CDR1 SGHRS and CDR2 YFSETQ. V lost 0 bases to trimming and J lost 5 bases, with 9 bases between them. This CDR3 is CASSLGDLNEQYF. CDR3 sequence (DNA): TGCGCCAGCAGCTTGGGGGATCTCAACGAGCAGTACTTC.

This clone was recorded only once. The chain links TRBV10-3 to TRBJ1-1; 9 bases line up with TRBD1. The germline gives CDR1 ENHRY, CDR2 SYGVKD. The CDR3 covers 14 residues. V dropped 11 bases and J dropped 2; count of bases not matched to a gene: 9. The CDR3 loop is CASGTGMGNTEAFF. The CDR3 DNA reads TGTGCCTCCGGGACAGGGATGGGCAACACTGAAGCTTTCTTT.

V gene TRBV15 combines with J gene TRBJ1-4; D gene ambiguous. This CDR3 is 17 amino acids long. Germline V gene data show CDR1 as LNHNV and CDR2 as YYDKDF (reference sequence). V dropped 0 bases and J dropped 0 bases, with 11 bases sitting between them. Here the CDR3 reads CATSRDWGSATNEKLFF. CDR3 DNA: TGTGCCACCAGCAGAGATTGGGGTTCTGCAACTAATGAAAAACTGTTTTTT.

The V and J genes are TRBV5-5 and TRBJ1-6; D possibly corresponds to TRBD1 (5 bases). V was trimmed by 0 bases and J by 0 bases, leaving 13 bases between them. Germline values: CDR1 SGHKS, CDR2 YYEKEE (reference sequence). This CDR3 contains 18 residues. The CDR3: CASSLEGRYSSYNSPLHF. The DNA for the CDR3 is TGTGCCAGCAGCTTGGAGGGACGCTATAGCTCCTATAATTCACCCCTCCACTTT. The whole variable domain, filled in from reference TRBV5-5 and TRBJ1-6, reads DAGVTQSPTHLIKTRGQQVTLRCSPISGHKSVSWYQQVLGQGPQFIFQYYEKEERGRGNFPDRFSARQFPNYSSELNVNALLLGDSALYLCASSLEGRYSSYNSPLHFGNGTRLTVT.

The chain recombines TRBV15 with TRBJ1-5, with TRBD1 as a possible D gene (5 bases). CDR1 is LNHNV, CDR2 YYDKDF, per germline (reference sequence). The CDR3 runs to 15 residues. The ends were cut back, 0 bases at V and 8 bases at J, with 14 bases in the middle. The CDR3 bases are TGTGCCACCAGCAGAGATCGGGGGGAGAGGGAGCCCCAGCATTTT. Translating gives CATSRDRGEREPQHF. The whole variable domain, filled in from reference TRBV15 and TRBJ1-5, reads DAMVIQNPRYQVTQFGKPVTLSCSQTLNHNVMYWYQQKSSQAPKLLFHYYDKDFNNEADTPDNFQSRRPNTSFCFLDIRSPGLGDTAMYLCATSRDRGEREPQHFGDGTRLSIL.

The chain employs TRBV4-1 and TRBJ2-7, with D maybe TRBD2 (5 bases). Looked up from germline, CDR1 is MGHRA and CDR2 is YSYEKL. This CDR3 has 15 residues. V was clipped by 6 bases and J by 3 bases, with 18 bases between them. The CDR3 DNA reads TGCGCCAGCAGTCCTCCGGGATCCCACTACTACGAGCAGTACTTC. It is translated as CASSPPGSHYYEQYF.

The chain recombines TRBV19 with TRBJ2-1; 8 nucleotides line up with TRBD1. This CDR3 is 13 amino acids long. V lost 7 bases to trimming and J lost 7 bases; unmatched junction nucleotides: 6. The germline gives CDR1 LNHDA, CDR2 SQIVND (reference sequence). The DNA for the CDR3 is TGTGCCAGTATTAGGACAGGGACTAATGAGCAGTTCTTC. It translates to CASIRTGTNEQFF.

The V and J genes are TRBV27 and TRBJ2-7; D is perhaps TRBD1 (5 bases). The germline V gene has CDR1 MNHEY and CDR2 SMNVEV (reference sequence). Trimming removed 2 bases from V and 2 bases from J, with 10 bases in between. This CDR3 is built from 14 residues. CDR3 protein: CASSLTEGAYEQYF. The CDR3 region has the DNA TGTGCCAGCAGTTTAACAGAAGGGGCCTACGAGCAGTACTTC.

This chain connects TRBV7-9 to TRBJ2-3, with a possible D match to TRBD1 (7 bases). V lost 5 bases, J lost 0 bases, and 12 bases lay in between. The CDR3 is made up of 15 amino acids. The germline gives CDR1 SEHNR, CDR2 FQNEAQ (reference sequence). CDR3 protein: CASSAQGRSTDTQYF. In nucleotides, the CDR3 is TGTGCCAGCAGCGCACAGGGGAGGAGCACAGATACGCAGTATTTT.

This rearrangement joins TRBV7-8 to TRBJ2-7, with D possibly matching TRBD1 (5 bases). V was cut by 8 bases and J by 0 bases, with 20 bases left in between. The germline V gene has CDR1 SGHVS and CDR2 FQNEAQ. This CDR3 has 16 residues. The CDR3 bases are TGTGCCAGCTATCCAACTGCAGGACACTTCTCCTACGAGCAGTACTTC. Protein: CASYPTAGHFSYEQYF.

The CDR3 nucleotides are TGTGCCAGCAAGTCGGCAGGAGCAGATACGCAGTATTTT. It translates to CASKSAGADTQYF. The chain links TRBV6-5 to TRBJ2-3, with D uncertain. The CDR3 runs to 13 residues. Germline assignment: CDR1 MNHEY and CDR2 SVGAGI. V lost 7 bases and J lost 4, with 12 bases in between.